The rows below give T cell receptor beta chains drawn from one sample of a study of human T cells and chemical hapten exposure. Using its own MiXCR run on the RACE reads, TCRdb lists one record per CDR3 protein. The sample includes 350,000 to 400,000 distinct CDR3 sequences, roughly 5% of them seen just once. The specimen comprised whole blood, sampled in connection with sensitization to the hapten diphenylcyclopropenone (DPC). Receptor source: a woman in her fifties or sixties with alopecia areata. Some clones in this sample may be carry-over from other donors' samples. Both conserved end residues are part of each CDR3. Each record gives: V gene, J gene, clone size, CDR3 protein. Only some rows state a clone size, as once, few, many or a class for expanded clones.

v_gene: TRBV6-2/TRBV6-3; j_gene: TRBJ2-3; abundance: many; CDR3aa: CASSRFEAVSTDTQYF
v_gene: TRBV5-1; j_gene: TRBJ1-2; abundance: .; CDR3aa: CASRPARVNYGYTF
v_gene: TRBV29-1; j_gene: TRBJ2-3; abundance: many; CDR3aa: CSVPGLPQDTQYF
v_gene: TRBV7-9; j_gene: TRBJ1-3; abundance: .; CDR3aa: CASSLTPVGPSGNTIYF
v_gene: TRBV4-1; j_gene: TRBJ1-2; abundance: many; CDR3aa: CASSQHAGGDYGYTF
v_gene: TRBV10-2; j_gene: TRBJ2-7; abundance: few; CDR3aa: CASSEGLPLYEQYF
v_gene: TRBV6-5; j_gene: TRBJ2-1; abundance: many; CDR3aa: CASSTGLAGLYNEQFF
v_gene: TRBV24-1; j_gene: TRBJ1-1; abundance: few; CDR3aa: CATSEHRDRVFTEAFF
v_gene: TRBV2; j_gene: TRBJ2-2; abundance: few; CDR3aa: CASSYDGQGRNTGELFF
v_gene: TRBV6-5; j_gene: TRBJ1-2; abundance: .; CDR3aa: CASSRQGASGYTF
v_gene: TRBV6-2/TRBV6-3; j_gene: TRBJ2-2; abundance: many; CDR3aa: CASSYWTGELFF
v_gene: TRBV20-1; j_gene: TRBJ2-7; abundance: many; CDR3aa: CSATTDSSYEQYF
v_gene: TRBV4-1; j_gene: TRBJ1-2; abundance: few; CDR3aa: CASSPFRAEHDGYGYTF
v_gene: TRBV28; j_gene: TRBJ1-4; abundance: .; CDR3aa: CASSPRTAPGKLFF
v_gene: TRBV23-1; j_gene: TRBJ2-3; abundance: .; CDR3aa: CANPSIYFTDTQYF
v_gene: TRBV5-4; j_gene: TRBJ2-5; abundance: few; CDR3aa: CASSLASKETQYF
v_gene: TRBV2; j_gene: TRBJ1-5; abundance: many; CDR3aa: CASRGDLNQPQHF
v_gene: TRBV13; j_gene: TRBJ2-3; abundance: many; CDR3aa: CASSLRQEITDTQYF
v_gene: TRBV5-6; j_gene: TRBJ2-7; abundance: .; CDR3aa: CASSRGTGESEQYF
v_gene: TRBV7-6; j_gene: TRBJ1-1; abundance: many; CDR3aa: CASSKDGNTEAFF
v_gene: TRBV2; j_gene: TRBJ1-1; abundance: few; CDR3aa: CASSAGGANTEAFF
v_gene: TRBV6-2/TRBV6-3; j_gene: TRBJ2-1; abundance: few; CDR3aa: CASSSGFFEQFF
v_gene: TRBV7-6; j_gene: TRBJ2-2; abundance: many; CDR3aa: CASSIAINTGELFF
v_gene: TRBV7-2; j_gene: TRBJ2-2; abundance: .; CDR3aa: CASSRAGTGGTGELFF
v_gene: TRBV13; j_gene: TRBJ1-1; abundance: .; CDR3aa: CASGSRGGAFF
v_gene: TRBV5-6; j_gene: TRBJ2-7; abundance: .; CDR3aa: CASSLVEQDPYEQYF
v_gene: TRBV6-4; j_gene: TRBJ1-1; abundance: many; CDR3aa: CANARGGGTEAFF
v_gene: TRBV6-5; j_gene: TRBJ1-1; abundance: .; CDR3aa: CASTQRGSNTEAFF
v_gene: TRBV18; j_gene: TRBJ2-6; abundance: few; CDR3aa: CASSLTGSSSGANVLTF
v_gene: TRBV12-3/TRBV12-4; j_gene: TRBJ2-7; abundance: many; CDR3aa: CASSDRPYEQYF
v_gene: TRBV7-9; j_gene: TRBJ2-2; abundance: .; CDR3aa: CASSFTGASTGELFF
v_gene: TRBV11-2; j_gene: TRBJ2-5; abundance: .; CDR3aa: CASSPRTGVYETQYF
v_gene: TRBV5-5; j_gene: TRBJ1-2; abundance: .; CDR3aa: CASSLQRRGADGYTF
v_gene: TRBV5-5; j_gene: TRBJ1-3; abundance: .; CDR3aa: CASSLDRGGNTIYF
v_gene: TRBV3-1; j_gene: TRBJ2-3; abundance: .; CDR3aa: CASSQDGRDRADTQYF
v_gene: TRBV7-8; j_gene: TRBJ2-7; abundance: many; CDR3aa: CASSLDPGNYEQYF
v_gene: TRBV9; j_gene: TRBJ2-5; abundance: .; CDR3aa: CASSFSGGLQETQYF
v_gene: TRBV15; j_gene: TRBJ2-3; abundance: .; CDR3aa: CATSRDWAGSTDTQYF
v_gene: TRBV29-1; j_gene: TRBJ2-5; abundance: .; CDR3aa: CSVEGGRETQYF
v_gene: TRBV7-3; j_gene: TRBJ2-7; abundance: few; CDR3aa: CASSLTPGGLPYEQYF
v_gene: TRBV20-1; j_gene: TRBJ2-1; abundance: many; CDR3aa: CSAPPSGSAYNEQFF
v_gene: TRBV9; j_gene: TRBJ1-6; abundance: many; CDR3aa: CASSVEVGALTGSDSPLHF
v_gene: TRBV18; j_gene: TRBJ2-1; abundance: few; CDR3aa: CASSPIVAGNYNEQFF
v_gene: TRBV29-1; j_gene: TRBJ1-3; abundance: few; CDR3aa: CSVQGPGGNTIYF
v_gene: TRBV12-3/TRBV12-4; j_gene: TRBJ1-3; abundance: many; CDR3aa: CASTTRWTPGGNTIYF
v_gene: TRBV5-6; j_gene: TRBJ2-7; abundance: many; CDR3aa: CASSATDRPSRDEYF
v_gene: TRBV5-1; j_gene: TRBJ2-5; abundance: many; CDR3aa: CASSDPFASGRLQETQYF
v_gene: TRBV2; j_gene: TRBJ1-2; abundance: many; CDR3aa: CASSEGTGTNYGYTF
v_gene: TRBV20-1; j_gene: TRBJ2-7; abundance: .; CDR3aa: CSADPGQGLYEQYF
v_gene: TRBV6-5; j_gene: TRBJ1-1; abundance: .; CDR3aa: CASSYSIQVEAFF
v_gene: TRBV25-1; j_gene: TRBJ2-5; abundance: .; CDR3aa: CASSDGGVQVLETQYF
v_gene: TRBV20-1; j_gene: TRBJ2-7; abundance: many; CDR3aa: CSARGPSVGGLTYEQYF
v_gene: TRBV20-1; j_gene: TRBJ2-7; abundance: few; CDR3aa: CSATPGLAGVGNEQYF